This T cell receptor (beta chain) is from a study of cytomegalovirus exposure and HLA in healthy donors. Study outcomes and limitations: The authors judged a highly shared variant cluster likely a sequencing artifact. The authors excluded some V segments, including TRBV6-2 and TRBV6-3, as indistinguishable.

PCR involved 60 Vbeta and 13 Jbeta primers. Assay: immunoSEQ multiplex PCR; the TCRdb copy retains only in-frame clones and omits some. Here the sample spans about 190,000 clones, roughly 85% being singletons. The CDR3 consists of 13 residues. The V and J ends lost 7 bases and 7 bases respectively, with 13 bases between them. The germline V gene has CDR1 LNHDA and CDR2 SQIVND (reference sequence). For this clone: Its cognate antigen is unknown.

The chain recombines TRBV19 with TRBJ2-2, with D maybe TRBD1 (5 bases). Sequencing was performed on PBMCs. The clonotype was recovered from a boy aged 2 to 10 in good health and CMV-seronegative. The CDR3 loop is CASTGQGGGELFF. CDR3 sequence (DNA): TGTGCCAGTACCGGGCAGGGTGGCGGGGAGCTGTTTTTT.